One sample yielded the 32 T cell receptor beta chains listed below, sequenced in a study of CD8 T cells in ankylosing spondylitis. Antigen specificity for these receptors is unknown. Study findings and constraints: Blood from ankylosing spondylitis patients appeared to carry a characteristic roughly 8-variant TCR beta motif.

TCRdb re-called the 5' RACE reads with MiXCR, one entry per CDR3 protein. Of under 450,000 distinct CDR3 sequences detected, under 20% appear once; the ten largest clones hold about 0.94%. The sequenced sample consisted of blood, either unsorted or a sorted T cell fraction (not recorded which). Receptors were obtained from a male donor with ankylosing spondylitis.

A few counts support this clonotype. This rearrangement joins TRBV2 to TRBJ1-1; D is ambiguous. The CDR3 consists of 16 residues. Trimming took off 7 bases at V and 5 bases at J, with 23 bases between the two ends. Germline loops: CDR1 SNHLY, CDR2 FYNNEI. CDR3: CASKIRGRAGGTEAFF. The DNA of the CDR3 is TGTGCCAGCAAGATTCGGGGAAGAGCCGGAGGGACTGAAGCTTTCTTT.

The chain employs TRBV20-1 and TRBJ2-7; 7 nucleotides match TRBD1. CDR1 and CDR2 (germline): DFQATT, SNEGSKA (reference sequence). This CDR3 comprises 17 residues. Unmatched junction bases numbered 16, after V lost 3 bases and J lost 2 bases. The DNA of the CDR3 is TGCAGTGCTAGTAAGGGGGCCGAGTCACTCTTAACCTACGAGCAGTACTTC. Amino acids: CSASKGAESLLTYEQYF.

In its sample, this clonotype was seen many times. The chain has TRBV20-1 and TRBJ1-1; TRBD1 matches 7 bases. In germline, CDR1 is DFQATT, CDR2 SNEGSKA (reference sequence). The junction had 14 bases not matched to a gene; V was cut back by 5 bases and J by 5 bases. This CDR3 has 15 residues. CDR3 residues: CSAERAQGFGTEAFF. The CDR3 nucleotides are TGCAGTGCTGAGAGAGCACAGGGGTTTGGGACTGAAGCTTTCTTT.

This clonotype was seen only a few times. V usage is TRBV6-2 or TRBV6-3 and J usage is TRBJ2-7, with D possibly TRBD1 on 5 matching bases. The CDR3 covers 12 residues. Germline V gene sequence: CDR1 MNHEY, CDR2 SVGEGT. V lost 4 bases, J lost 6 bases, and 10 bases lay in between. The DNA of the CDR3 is TGTGCCAGCAGTTTTTCAGGGTTCGAGCAGTACTTC. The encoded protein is CASSFSGFEQYF.

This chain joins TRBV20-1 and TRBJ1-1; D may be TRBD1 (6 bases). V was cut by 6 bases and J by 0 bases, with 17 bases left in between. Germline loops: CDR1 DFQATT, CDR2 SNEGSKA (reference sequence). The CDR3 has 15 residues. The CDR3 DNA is TGCAGTGCCGTCGATACAGGGAGGGTGAACACTGAAGCTTTCTTT. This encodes CSAVDTGRVNTEAFF.

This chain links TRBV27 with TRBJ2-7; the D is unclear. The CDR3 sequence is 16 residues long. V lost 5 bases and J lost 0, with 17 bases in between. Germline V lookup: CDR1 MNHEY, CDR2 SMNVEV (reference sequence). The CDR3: CASSLIGQTPSYEQYF. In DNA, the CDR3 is TGTGCCAGCAGTCTCATAGGGCAGACCCCCTCCTACGAGCAGTACTTC.

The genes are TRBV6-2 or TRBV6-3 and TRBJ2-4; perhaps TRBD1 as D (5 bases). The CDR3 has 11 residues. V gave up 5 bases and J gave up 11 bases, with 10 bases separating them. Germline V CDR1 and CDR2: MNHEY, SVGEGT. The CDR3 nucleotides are TGTGCCAGCAGTACCCGACAGTTTCAGTACTTC. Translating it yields CASSTRQFQYF.

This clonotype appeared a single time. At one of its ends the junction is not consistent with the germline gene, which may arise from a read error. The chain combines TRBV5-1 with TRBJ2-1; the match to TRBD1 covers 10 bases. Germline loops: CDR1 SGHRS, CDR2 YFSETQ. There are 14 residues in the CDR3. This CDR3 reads CTSGGGQGSYEQFF. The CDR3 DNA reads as TGCACCAGCGGTGGGGGACAGGGGTCGTATGAGCAGTTCTTC.

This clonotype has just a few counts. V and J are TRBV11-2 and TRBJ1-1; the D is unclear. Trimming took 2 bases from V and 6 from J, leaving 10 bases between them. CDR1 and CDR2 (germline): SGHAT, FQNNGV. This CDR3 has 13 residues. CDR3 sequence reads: CASSLPPYAEAFF. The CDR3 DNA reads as TGTGCCAGCAGCTTACCCCCGTACGCTGAAGCTTTCTTT.

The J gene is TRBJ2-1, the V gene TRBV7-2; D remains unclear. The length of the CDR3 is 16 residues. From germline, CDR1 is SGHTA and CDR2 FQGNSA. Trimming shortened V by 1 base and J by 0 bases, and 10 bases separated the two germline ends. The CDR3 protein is CASSLVGVTSYNEQFF. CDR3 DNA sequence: TGTGCCAGCAGCTTAGTGGGCGTTACCTCCTACAATGAGCAGTTCTTC.

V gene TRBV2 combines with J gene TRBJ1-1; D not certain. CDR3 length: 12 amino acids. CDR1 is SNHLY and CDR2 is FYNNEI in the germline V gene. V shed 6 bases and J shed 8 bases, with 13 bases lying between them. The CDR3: CASSKSGQEAFF. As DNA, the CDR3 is TGTGCCAGCAGCAAGAGCGGCCAGGAAGCTTTCTTT.

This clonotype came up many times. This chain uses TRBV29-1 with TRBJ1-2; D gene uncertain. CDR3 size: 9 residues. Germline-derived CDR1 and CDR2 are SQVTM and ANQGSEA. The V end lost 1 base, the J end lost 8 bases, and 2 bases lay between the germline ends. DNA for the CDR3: TGCAGCGTTGAAGGGGGCTACACCTTC. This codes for CSVEGGYTF.

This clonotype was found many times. The CDR3 is CASSIGVAVQETQYF. The DNA of the CDR3 is TGTGCCAGCAGCATAGGGGTAGCAGTCCAAGAGACCCAGTACTTC. This chain links TRBV12-3 or TRBV12-4 with TRBJ2-5, with D possibly matching TRBD1 (5 bases). Trimming removed 6 bases from V and 1 base from J, with 15 bases in between. The CDR3 has 15 residues.

In DNA form, the CDR3 reads TGCAGTGCTAGAGATCAGATAACAGGGAACTATGGCTACACCTTC. The encoded protein is CSARDQITGNYGYTF. V usage is TRBV20-1 and J usage is TRBJ1-2; D may be TRBD1 (6 bases). Trimming took off 0 bases at V and 2 bases at J, with 13 bases between the two ends. The CDR3 has 15 amino acids. Germline V gene lookup returns CDR1 DFQATT and CDR2 SNEGSKA (reference sequence).

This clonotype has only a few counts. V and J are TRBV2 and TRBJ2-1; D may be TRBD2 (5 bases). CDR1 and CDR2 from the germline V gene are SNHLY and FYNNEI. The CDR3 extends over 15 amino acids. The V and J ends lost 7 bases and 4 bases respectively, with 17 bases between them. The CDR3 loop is CASTLRGSGYNEQFF. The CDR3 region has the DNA TGTGCCAGCACGCTCCGGGGATCGGGGTACAATGAGCAGTTCTTC.

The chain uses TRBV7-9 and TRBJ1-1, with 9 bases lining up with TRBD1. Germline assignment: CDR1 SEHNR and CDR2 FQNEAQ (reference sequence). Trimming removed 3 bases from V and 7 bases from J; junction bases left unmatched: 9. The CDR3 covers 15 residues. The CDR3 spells CASSFKTGGESEAFF. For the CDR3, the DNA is TGTGCCAGCAGCTTTAAGACAGGGGGAGAGAGTGAAGCTTTCTTT.

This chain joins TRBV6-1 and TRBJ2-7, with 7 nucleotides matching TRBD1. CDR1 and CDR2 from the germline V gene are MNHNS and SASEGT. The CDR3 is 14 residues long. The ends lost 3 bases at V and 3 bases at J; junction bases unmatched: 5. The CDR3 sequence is CASSEDRSIYEQYF. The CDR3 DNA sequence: TGTGCCAGCAGTGAGGACAGGTCAATCTACGAGCAGTACTTC.

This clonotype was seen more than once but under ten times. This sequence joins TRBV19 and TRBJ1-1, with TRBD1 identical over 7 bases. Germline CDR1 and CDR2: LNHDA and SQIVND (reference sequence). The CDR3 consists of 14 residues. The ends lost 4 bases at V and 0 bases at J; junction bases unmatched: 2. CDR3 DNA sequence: TGTGCCAGTAGTACAGGGGGTCTGAACACTGAAGCTTTCTTT. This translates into CASSTGGLNTEAFF.

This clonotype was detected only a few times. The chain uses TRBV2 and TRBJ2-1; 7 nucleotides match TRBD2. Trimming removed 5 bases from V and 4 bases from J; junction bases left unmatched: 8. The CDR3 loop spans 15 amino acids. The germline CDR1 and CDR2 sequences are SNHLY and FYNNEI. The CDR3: CASSSGTTLYNEQFF. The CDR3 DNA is TGTGCCAGCAGTTCCGGGACTACCCTATACAATGAGCAGTTCTTC.

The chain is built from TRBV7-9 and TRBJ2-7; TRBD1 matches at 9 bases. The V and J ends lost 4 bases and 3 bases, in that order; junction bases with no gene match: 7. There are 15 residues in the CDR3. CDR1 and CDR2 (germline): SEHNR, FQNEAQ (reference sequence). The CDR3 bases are TGTGCCAGCAGCTCCACAGGGGGCTCGGGCTACGAGCAGTACTTC. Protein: CASSSTGGSGYEQYF.

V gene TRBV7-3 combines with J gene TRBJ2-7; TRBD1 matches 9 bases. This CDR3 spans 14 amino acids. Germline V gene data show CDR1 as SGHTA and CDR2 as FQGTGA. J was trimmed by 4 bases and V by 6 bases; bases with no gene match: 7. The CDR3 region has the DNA TGTGCCAGCAGTCCGGACAGGGGACCGTACGAGCAGTACTTC. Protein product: CASSPDRGPYEQYF.

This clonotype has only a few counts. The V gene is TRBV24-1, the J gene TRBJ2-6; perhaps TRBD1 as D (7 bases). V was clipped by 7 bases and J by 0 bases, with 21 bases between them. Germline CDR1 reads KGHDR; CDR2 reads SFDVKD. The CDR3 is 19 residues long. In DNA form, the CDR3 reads TGTGCCACCAGCGTGCGGGGACAGCTCGATTTCTCTGGGGCCAACGTCCTGACTTTC. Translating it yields CATSVRGQLDFSGANVLTF.

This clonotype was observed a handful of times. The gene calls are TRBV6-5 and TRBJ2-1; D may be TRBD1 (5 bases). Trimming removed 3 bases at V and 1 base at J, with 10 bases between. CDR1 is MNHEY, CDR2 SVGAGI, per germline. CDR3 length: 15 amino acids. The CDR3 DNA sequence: TGTGCCAGCAGTTATCAAACAGGTTCCTACAATGAGCAGTTCTTC. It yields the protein CASSYQTGSYNEQFF.

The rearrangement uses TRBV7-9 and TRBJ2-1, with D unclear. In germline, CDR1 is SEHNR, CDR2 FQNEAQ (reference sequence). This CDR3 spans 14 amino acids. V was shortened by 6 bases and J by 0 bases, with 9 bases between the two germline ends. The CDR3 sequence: CASSSTDSYNEQFF. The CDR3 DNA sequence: TGTGCCAGCAGTTCGACGGACTCCTACAATGAGCAGTTCTTC.

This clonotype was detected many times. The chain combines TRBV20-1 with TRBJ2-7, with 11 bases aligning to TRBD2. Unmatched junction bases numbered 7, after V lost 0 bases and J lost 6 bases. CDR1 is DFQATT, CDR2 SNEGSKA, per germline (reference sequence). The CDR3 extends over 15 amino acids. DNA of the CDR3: TGCAGTGCTAGAGACACACTAGCGGGAGCCCTCGAGCAGTACTTC. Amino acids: CSARDTLAGALEQYF.

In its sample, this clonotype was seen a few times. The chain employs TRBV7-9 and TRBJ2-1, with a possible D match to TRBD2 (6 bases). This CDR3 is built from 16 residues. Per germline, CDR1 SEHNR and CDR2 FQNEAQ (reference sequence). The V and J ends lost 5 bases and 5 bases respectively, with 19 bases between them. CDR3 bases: TGTGCCAGCAGCCCCCGAGGAGGGAGCCTCAACAATGAGCAGTTCTTC. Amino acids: CASSPRGGSLNNEQFF.

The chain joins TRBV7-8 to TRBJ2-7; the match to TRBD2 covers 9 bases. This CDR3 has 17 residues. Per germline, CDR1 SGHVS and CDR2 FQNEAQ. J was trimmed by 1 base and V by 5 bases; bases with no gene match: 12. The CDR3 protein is CASSRGVASGVSYEQYF. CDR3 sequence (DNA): TGTGCCAGCAGCAGAGGTGTGGCTAGCGGGGTGTCCTACGAGCAGTACTTC.

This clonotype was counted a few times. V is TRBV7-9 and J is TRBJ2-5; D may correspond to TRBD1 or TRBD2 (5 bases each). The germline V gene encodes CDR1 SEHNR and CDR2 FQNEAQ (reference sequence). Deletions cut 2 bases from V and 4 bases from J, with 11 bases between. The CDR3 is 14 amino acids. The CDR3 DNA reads TGTGCCAGCAGCTTAAAGGGGACCGGAGAGACCCAGTACTTC. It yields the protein CASSLKGTGETQYF.

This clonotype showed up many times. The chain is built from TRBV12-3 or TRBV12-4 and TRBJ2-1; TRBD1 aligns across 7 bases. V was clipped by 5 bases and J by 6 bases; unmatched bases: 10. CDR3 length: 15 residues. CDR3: CASSNRGYIRNEQFF. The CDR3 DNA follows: TGTGCCAGCAGTAACAGGGGATATATTCGCAATGAGCAGTTCTTC.

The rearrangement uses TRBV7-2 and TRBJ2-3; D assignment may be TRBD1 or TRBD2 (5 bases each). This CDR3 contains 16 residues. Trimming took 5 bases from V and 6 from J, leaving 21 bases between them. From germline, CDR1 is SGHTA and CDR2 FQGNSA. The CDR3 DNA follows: TGTGCCAGCAGCGACCGGGGCTTGTCCGCAGGGGATACGCAGTATTTT. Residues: CASSDRGLSAGDTQYF.

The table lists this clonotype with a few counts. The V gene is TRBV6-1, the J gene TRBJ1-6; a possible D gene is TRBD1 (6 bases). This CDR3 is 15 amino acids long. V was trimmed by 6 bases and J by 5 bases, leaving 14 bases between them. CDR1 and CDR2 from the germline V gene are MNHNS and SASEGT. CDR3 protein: CASRPWTEDNSPLHF. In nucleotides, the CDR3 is TGTGCCAGCAGGCCGTGGACAGAAGATAATTCACCCCTCCACTTT.

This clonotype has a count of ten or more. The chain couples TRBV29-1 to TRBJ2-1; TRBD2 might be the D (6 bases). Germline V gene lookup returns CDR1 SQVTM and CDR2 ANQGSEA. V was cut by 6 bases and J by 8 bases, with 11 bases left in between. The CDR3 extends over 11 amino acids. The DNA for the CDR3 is TGCAGCGTGAGGCCGGGGGATGAGCAGTTCTTC. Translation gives CSVRPGDEQFF.